This T cell receptor beta chain was recovered during a study of CD8+ T cells in alopecia areata. Treatment defined: oral pan-JAK inhibitor, 5-10 mg twice daily. cDNA serving as the sequencing template came from extracted, reverse transcribed RNA. Using immunoSEQ multiplex PCR, the repertoire was profiled, and TCRdb retains in-frame clones only, with some absent. The profile shows 150,000 to 200,000 clones, roughly 60% of them singletons. With V trimmed by 1 base and J by 11 bases, 10 bases remained unmatched. The germline V gene encodes CDR1 SQVTM and CDR2 ANQGSEA. CDR3 length: 14 amino acids. The receptor's source is a human donor with alopecia areata. The source was CD4+ T cells sorted from blood, collected around week 49, from a patient treated with tofacitinib. The rearrangement links TRBV29-1 to TRBJ2-3; 9 nucleotides align to TRBD2. CDR3 sequence: CSVEGTSESPRQYF. CDR3 bases: TGCAGCGTTGAAGGGACTAGCGAGTCCCCAAGGCAGTATTTT.